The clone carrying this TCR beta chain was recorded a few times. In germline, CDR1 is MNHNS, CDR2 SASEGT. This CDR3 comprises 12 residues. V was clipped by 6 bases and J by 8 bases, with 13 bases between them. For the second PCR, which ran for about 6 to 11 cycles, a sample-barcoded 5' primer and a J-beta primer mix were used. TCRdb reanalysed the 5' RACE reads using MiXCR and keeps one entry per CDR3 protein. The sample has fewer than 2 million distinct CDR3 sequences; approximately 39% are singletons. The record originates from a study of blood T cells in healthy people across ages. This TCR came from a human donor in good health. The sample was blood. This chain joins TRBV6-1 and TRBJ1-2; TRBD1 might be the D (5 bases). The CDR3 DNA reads TGTGCCAGCAGCGAGAGCGGGGGAGGCTACACCTTC. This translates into CASSESGGGYTF.